This TCR beta chain was observed in a study of blood T cell repertoires in COVID-19. Participants came from about two dozen US areas, aged roughly 18 to 100 years. Self-reported history from a screening survey and questionnaire set each donor's cohort. Germline V gives CDR1 LGHDT, CDR2 YNNKEL (reference sequence). Trimming took off 0 bases at V and 3 bases at J, with 9 bases between the two ends. CDR3 length equals 15 residues. Measured with immunoSEQ multiplex PCR; TCRdb has only the in-frame clones, and not every one. Among 330,000 or so clones listed, roughly 90% were seen once. Sequencing input: PBMCs or T cells enriched from blood (not recorded which). The clonotype was recovered from a woman in her twenties or thirties who had recovered from COVID-19. This sequence joins TRBV3-1 (or the pseudogene TRBV3-2) and TRBJ1-3, with D possibly matching TRBD1 (5 bases). CDR3 sequence: CASSQDSGVGNTIYF. The CDR3 nucleotides read TGTGCCAGCAGCCAAGATTCGGGGGTTGGAAACACCATATATTTT.